These 10 T cell receptor beta chains were all obtained from the same sample, sequenced in a study of blood T cell repertoires in COVID-19 (dated by TCRdb to the early 2020s). Libraries came from the immunoSEQ multiplex PCR assay. This immuneACCESS table, as held by TCRdb, lists in-frame sequences with V and J called but not all clones. Of the missing ones, under half trace to an unresolved V gene in checked studies; the others have no known cause. The sample has 200,000 to 250,000 clones on record, around 87% of them singletons. The top ten clonotypes cover 3% to 3.5% of the sample. Sequenced material: peripheral blood. Source of these receptors: a woman aged 25 to 39 who had recovered from COVID-19.

V usage is TRBV19 and J usage is TRBJ2-7, with 9 positions matching TRBD2. The CDR3 length is 15 residues. Unmatched junction bases numbered 8, after V lost 5 bases and J lost 3 bases. In germline, CDR1 is LNHDA, CDR2 SQIVND (reference sequence). Here the CDR3 DNA reads TGTGCCAGTAGTCGGCAGCGGGGGGCGATCTACGAGCAGTACTTC. This codes for CASSRQRGAIYEQYF.

The chain carries TRBV6-2 or TRBV6-3 and TRBJ2-2; possibly TRBD2 for D (6 bases). The CDR3 is 15 amino acids. From germline, CDR1 is MNHEY and CDR2 SVGEGT. The V gene lost 7 bases and the J gene lost 2 bases, with 14 bases spanning the gap. CDR3 in DNA: TGTGCCAGCACCCCCCACGGGGGAAACACCGGGGAGCTGTTTTTT. Its translation is CASTPHGGNTGELFF.

This sequence joins TRBV6-4 and TRBJ2-2; possibly TRBD1 for D (5 bases). The germline V and J ends were trimmed by 4 bases and 5 bases, with 8 bases remaining between them. CDR1 is MRHNA, CDR2 SNTAGT, per germline. The length of the CDR3 is 13 residues. CDR3 DNA: TGTGCCAGCAGTGCTAAGGGGACCGGGGAGCTGTTTTTT. Amino acids: CASSAKGTGELFF.

This chain uses TRBV5-1 with TRBJ2-3; 8 bases are a match to TRBD2. Germline CDR1 and CDR2: SGHRS and YFSETQ. There are 15 residues in the CDR3. Losses at the gene ends were 4 bases for V and 7 bases for J; bases not matched to a gene: 11. This chain's CDR3 is CASSREGGPTNTQYF. The CDR3 nucleotides are TGCGCCAGCAGCCGGGAGGGGGGGCCTACGAATACGCAGTATTTT.

The gene calls are TRBV7-9 and TRBJ1-1, with 9 bases that match TRBD1. This CDR3 is built from 13 residues. Germline CDR1 SEHNR, CDR2 FQNEAQ (reference sequence). Trimming at V came to 5 bases and at J to 5 bases, leaving 3 bases not matched to a gene. Here the CDR3 reads CASSRQGGTEAFF. CDR3 DNA sequence: TGTGCCAGCAGCCGACAGGGGGGAACTGAAGCTTTCTTT.

The gene calls are TRBV19 and TRBJ2-6, with 9 bases that match TRBD1. The CDR3 is 18 residues long. Germline V gives CDR1 LNHDA, CDR2 SQIVND (reference sequence). The J segment lost 2 bases and the V segment lost 7 bases, leaving 12 bases of the junction unmatched. As DNA, the CDR3 is TGTGCCAGTACCGACGGACAGGGGCTCTTCCCTGGGGCCAACGTCCTGACTTTC. Its protein is CASTDGQGLFPGANVLTF.

J is TRBJ2-7 and V is TRBV18; 12 positions match TRBD1. The CDR3 consists of 17 residues. J gave up 4 bases and V 5 bases, and 12 bases lay outside the gene matches. Germline CDR1 is KGHSH and CDR2 is LQKENI. As DNA, the CDR3 is TGTGCCAGCTCAATAATCGCCGGGACAGGGGGCAGATACGAGCAGTACTTC. Translated, it gives CASSIIAGTGGRYEQYF.

This chain joins TRBV19 and TRBJ1-6; D not resolved. There are 15 residues in the CDR3. Germline CDR1 reads LNHDA; CDR2 reads SQIVND (reference sequence). V was clipped by 3 bases and J by 0 bases, with 6 bases between them. The CDR3 loop is CASSMISSYNSPLHF. The CDR3 DNA reads as TGTGCCAGTAGTATGATTAGCTCCTATAATTCACCCCTCCACTTT. The variable domain in full, completed from reference TRBV19 and TRBJ1-6, reads DGGITQSPKYLFRKEGQNVTLSCEQNLNHDAMYWYRQDPGQGLRLIYYSQIVNDFQKGDIAEGYSVSREKKESFPLTVTSAQKNPTAFYLCASSMISSYNSPLHFGNGTRLTVT.

The chain is built from TRBV7-6 and TRBJ2-2, with a tentative D call TRBD1 (6 bases). This CDR3 comprises 16 residues. From germline, CDR1 is SGHVS and CDR2 FNYEAQ. Trimming took 1 base from V and 5 from J, leaving 14 bases between them. CDR3: CASSLGHTQGTGELFF. CDR3 coding DNA: TGTGCCAGCAGCTTAGGACACACTCAGGGGACCGGGGAGCTGTTTTTT.

The V gene is TRBV19, the J gene TRBJ1-5; 10 bases line up with TRBD1. Germline V lookup: CDR1 LNHDA, CDR2 SQIVND (reference sequence). The CDR3 covers 15 residues. J was trimmed by 6 bases and V by 3 bases; bases with no gene match: 5. The CDR3 is CASSIGQGVRQPQHF. The CDR3, as DNA: TGTGCCAGTAGTATCGGACAGGGGGTTCGTCAGCCCCAGCATTTT.